A selection of T cell receptor beta chains follows, all from one sample in a study of blood T cells in healthy people across ages. TCRdb ran MiXCR on the 5' RACE reads and lists one entry per CDR3 protein. The table shows fewer than 2 million distinct CDR3 sequences, with approximately 40% occurring only once. Material: blood. All receptors derive from a human donor in good health. The CDR3 runs from the conserved cysteine through the conserved F or W. Clone size is not always given. Where it is, it says once, few, many or a class for expanded clones.

CASSYIPRAIVDEQFF | TRBV6-2/TRBV6-3 | once | TRBJ2-1
CASSLNAGERDGYTF | TRBV7-2 | few | TRBJ1-2
CAISESGRGLHYGYTF | TRBV10-3 | . | TRBJ1-2
CASSFGGPYEQYF | TRBV12-3/TRBV12-4 | many | TRBJ2-7
CASSEVVAGGNEQFF | TRBV2 | . | TRBJ2-1
CASSHTPGQGAYEQYF | TRBV7-9 | few | TRBJ2-7
CASSLSGTDNSPLHF | TRBV7-2 | once | TRBJ1-6
CASSRSHDIPEQYF | TRBV4-3 | . | TRBJ2-7
CATSRKYGTSRMGKTEAFF | TRBV15 | once | TRBJ1-1
CASSLRGSGLNIQYF | TRBV5-1 | few | TRBJ2-4
CASSQDWSSGNTIYF | TRBV4-1 | . | TRBJ1-3
CATSDSNEQFF | TRBV24-1 | few | TRBJ2-1
CSATPRDFGDTQYF | TRBV20-1 | . | TRBJ2-3
CASSYSTGVSTDTRYF | TRBV6-5 | . | TRBJ2-3
CASSQDRFGLAGRETQYF | TRBV4-3 | few | TRBJ2-5
CASSQIQRDRAGELFF | TRBV4-3 | few | TRBJ2-2
CASSLRAHGQAFF | TRBV7-9 | few | TRBJ1-1
CASSLRGVRTDTQYF | TRBV28 | few | TRBJ2-3
CAGTQQAGISEQYF | TRBV7-2 | . | TRBJ2-7
CASSIGGLQPQHF | TRBV7-8 | . | TRBJ1-5